This T cell receptor beta chain was identified during a study of naive and memory T cell subsets. Study observations and caveats: No ground truth validated the naive and memory repertoire findings.

The J segment lost 8 bases and the V segment lost 6 bases, leaving 10 bases of the junction unmatched. The CDR3 is 16 amino acids. Germline values: CDR1 SNHLY, CDR2 FYNNEI. Both TRBC1 and TRBC2 were covered by a beta constant-region primer of two equimolar oligonucleotides. An oligonucleotide with the SP2 primer and a 12-nucleotide UMI was ligated to the cDNA 3' end. TCRdb reprocessed the UMI-ligation and nested PCR reads via MiXCR and lists one record per CDR3 protein. The sample has 37,000 or so distinct CDR3 sequences, about 14% seen once. Only a few counts were recorded for this clonotype. Its antigen is not identified. Separate alpha and beta amplification began at the second PCR step. Overnight CMV lysate stimulation of fresh PBMCs defined donor CMV status by CD4+ IFNgamma.

The material sequenced was effector memory CD4+ T cells from blood. Subset described: effector memory, CD45RA- CD27-. The chain employs TRBV2 and TRBJ2-1; 13 bases are a match to TRBD2. This TCR was recovered from a human donor in good health. CDR3: CASSGLAGDSRHEQFF. The CDR3 bases are TGTGCCAGCAGCGGACTAGCGGGAGATTCTCGCCATGAGCAGTTCTTC.